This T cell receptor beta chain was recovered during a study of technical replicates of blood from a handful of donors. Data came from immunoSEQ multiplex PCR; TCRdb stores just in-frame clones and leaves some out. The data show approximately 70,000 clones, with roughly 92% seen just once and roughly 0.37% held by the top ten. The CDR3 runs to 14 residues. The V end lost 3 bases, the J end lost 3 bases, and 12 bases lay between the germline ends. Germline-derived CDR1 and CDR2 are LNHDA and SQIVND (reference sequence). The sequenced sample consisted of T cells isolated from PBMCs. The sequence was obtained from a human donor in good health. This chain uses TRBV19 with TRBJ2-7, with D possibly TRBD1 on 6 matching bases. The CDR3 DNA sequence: TGTGCCAGTAGTATCGTACAGGGCCACTACGAGCAGTACTTC. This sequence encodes CASSIVQGHYEQYF.